Presented here are 25 T cell receptor beta chains from one specimen sequenced in a study of T cells in Graves' hyperthyroidism and ophthalmopathy. RNA transcripts were the template for amplifying TCR beta CDR3 regions. HTBI primers drove first-round RT-PCR of the TCR CDR3. TCRdb called the multiplex PCR reads again in MiXCR, with one record for every CDR3 protein. The sample contains over 650,000 distinct CDR3 sequences, 16% of which appear only once. Sequences were obtained from blood. These receptors all come from a young man with Graves' hyperthyroidism.

The chain links TRBV28 to TRBJ1-3; 12 positions match TRBD1. The J segment lost 0 bases and the V segment lost 10 bases, leaving 25 bases of the junction unmatched. The CDR3 consists of 22 residues. CDR1 MDHEN and CDR2 SYDVKM come from the germline V gene. The CDR3 loop is CAKIGPKKPGQGAPLSGNTIYF. CDR3 DNA: TGTGCCAAGATTGGCCCCAAAAAACCGGGACAGGGGGCCCCCCTCTCTGGAAACACCATATATTTT.

This clonotype was seen a few times. This rearrangement joins TRBV20-1 to TRBJ2-5, with D possibly matching TRBD1 (6 bases). The CDR3 has 15 residues. V shed 2 bases and J shed 2 bases, with 15 bases lying between them. Germline V CDR1 and CDR2: DFQATT, SNEGSKA (reference sequence). The CDR3 nucleotides read TGCAGTGCTAGAAACAGGGTTTCGACACAAGAGACCCAGTACTTC. It is translated as CSARNRVSTQETQYF.

CDR3 protein: CASSETSGSGFADTQYF. CDR3 coding DNA: TGTGCCAGCAGTGAGACTAGCGGGAGTGGGTTCGCAGATACGCAGTATTTT. The J gene is TRBJ2-3, the V gene TRBV12-3 or TRBV12-4, with 12 positions matching TRBD2. V gave up 5 bases and J gave up 4 bases; unmatched junction bases: 10. The CDR3 is 17 amino acids.

At least ten counts were recorded for this clonotype. V and J are TRBV12-3 or TRBV12-4 and TRBJ2-7; 11 nucleotides match TRBD1. The CDR3 is made up of 15 amino acids. V shed 5 bases and J 3 bases; nucleotides not matched to a gene: 6. DNA of the CDR3: TGTGCCAGCAGTACGGGGACAGGGGGAGACTACGAGCAGTACTTC. It is translated as CASSTGTGGDYEQYF.

This clonotype was picked up a small number of times. The rearrangement uses TRBV5-1 and TRBJ1-1, with D possibly being TRBD1 (5 bases). The CDR3 is made up of 11 amino acids. Per germline, CDR1 SGHRS and CDR2 YFSETQ. The V end lost 5 bases, the J end lost 7 bases, and 9 bases lay between the germline ends. The CDR3 spells CASSTDSEAFF. The CDR3 nucleotides read TGCGCCAGCAGTACAGACAGTGAAGCTTTCTTT.

The chain recombines TRBV4-1 with TRBJ2-1, with D possibly being TRBD1 or TRBD2 (6 bases each). Per the germline V gene, CDR1 is MGHRA and CDR2 is YSYEKL. The CDR3 is 18 residues long. The V end lost 0 bases, the J end lost 0 bases, and 15 bases lay between the germline ends. CDR3 sequence (DNA): TGCGCCAGCAGCCAAGACCCACGGGGGCATAGCTCCTACAATGAGCAGTTCTTC. Its translation: CASSQDPRGHSSYNEQFF.

CDR3 in DNA: TGTGCCAGCAGCTCTACGACGGAGCCCTTTAATGAAAAACTGTTTTTT. This codes for CASSSTTEPFNEKLFF. The chain links TRBV7-8 to TRBJ1-4; D ambiguous. The CDR3 extends over 16 amino acids. The V gene's germline CDR1 is SGHVS and CDR2 FQNEAQ. The V and J ends lost 4 bases and 4 bases respectively, with 16 bases between them.

This rearrangement joins TRBV28 to TRBJ2-2; 12 bases line up with TRBD2. The ends lost 6 bases at V and 6 bases at J; junction bases unmatched: 11. The CDR3 has 17 residues. Germline V gene data show CDR1 as MDHEN and CDR2 as SYDVKM. CDR3 DNA: TGTGCCAGCAGCCTTCCTAGCGGGAGGGCAATAGCCGGGGAGCTGTTTTTT. Amino acid sequence: CASSLPSGRAIAGELFF.

This clonotype was counted ten times or more. This chain connects TRBV2 to TRBJ2-5; tentatively, D is TRBD1 (5 bases). The CDR3 sequence is 14 residues long. Deletions cut 2 bases from V and 5 bases from J, with 12 bases between. Germline V gene lookup returns CDR1 SNHLY and CDR2 FYNNEI. Written as DNA, the CDR3 is TGTGCCAGCAGTGAAACTGGGGCAGAGGAGACCCAGTACTTC. It encodes CASSETGAEETQYF.

The chain joins TRBV7-9 to TRBJ2-7, with D possibly being TRBD1 (6 bases). Per the germline V gene, CDR1 is SEHNR and CDR2 is FQNEAQ (reference sequence). With 2 bases removed from V and 3 bases from J, the gap between germline ends came to 23 bases. The CDR3 runs to 18 residues. The CDR3 loop reads CASSLTGTNIGQIYEQYF. Here the CDR3 DNA reads TGTGCCAGCAGCTTAACCGGGACAAATATTGGTCAGATCTACGAGCAGTACTTC.

This clonotype was counted between two and nine times. The J gene is TRBJ2-1, the V gene TRBV12-3 or TRBV12-4; possible D gene TRBD2, 5 bases. The CDR3 is 13 amino acids. V was cut by 2 bases and J by 8 bases, with 10 bases left in between. Here the CDR3 DNA reads TGTGCCAGCAGTTTAACTAGTTTGGATGAGCAGTTCTTC. Residues: CASSLTSLDEQFF.

This clonotype was observed a few times. This rearrangement joins TRBV13 to TRBJ1-5; D not resolved. The CDR3 runs 12 residues. The ends were cut back, 5 bases at V and 8 bases at J, with 10 bases in the middle. Germline V gene data show CDR1 as PRHDT and CDR2 as FYEKMQ (reference sequence). This chain's CDR3 is CASSARGEPQHF. DNA for the CDR3: TGTGCCAGCAGCGCCCGGGGAGAGCCCCAGCATTTT.

The chain combines TRBV2 with TRBJ1-2; D possibly corresponds to TRBD1 (5 bases). The CDR3 has 16 amino acids. Trimming removed 3 bases at V and 8 bases at J, with 22 bases between. Per germline, CDR1 SNHLY and CDR2 FYNNEI. This chain's CDR3 is CASSEGPEGRAKGYTF. The CDR3 DNA is TGTGCCAGCAGTGAGGGGCCGGAGGGCAGGGCTAAAGGCTACACCTTC.

This clonotype showed up many times. V usage is TRBV20-1 and J usage is TRBJ2-7, with 8 positions matching TRBD1. Germline V gene sequence: CDR1 DFQATT, CDR2 SNEGSKA (reference sequence). The CDR3 loop spans 15 amino acids. The J segment lost 2 bases and the V segment lost 1 base, leaving 7 bases of the junction unmatched. The DNA for the CDR3 is TGCAGTGCTAGAGTGTGGGGACAGGCTACCTACGAGCAGTACTTC. Residues: CSARVWGQATYEQYF.

The chain carries TRBV19 and TRBJ1-2; D call uncertain. The length of the CDR3 is 11 residues. CDR1 is LNHDA and CDR2 is SQIVND in the germline V gene (reference sequence). Trimming pared 6 bases from V and 6 bases from J, leaving 8 bases between. The CDR3 DNA reads as TGTGCCAGTAGATCAGAGGATGGCTACACCTTC. This codes for CASRSEDGYTF.

The chain has TRBV7-3 and TRBJ2-4, with a weak D call TRBD2 (6 bases). The CDR3 contains 15 residues. The germline V gene encodes CDR1 SGHTA and CDR2 FQGTGA. V lost 5 bases and J lost 0, with 11 bases in between. CDR3 nucleotide sequence: TGTGCCAGCAGCCCAATGGGGGGAGCCAAAAACATTCAGTACTTC. Translation gives CASSPMGGAKNIQYF.

The chain links TRBV20-1 to TRBJ1-3; maybe TRBD1 (6 bases). Per germline, CDR1 DFQATT and CDR2 SNEGSKA (reference sequence). V gave up 6 bases and J gave up 1 base, with 10 bases separating them. This CDR3 is 13 amino acids long. The CDR3 DNA sequence: TGCAGTGCAGGACAGTGGTCTGGAAACACCATATATTTT. Amino acids: CSAGQWSGNTIYF.

The chain carries TRBV6-5 and TRBJ2-7; perhaps TRBD2 as D (6 bases). Trimming stripped 4 bases from V and 4 bases from J, with 14 bases between. This CDR3 is built from 14 residues. In germline, CDR1 is MNHEY, CDR2 SVGAGI. The CDR3 region has the DNA TGTGCCAGCAGTTTGGGACTTCCAGGGTACGAGCAGTACTTC. Amino acids: CASSLGLPGYEQYF.

This clonotype showed up many times. V is TRBV28 and J is TRBJ2-5; 9 bases map to TRBD2. The germline CDR1 and CDR2 sequences are MDHEN and SYDVKM. Losses at the gene ends were 1 base for V and 5 bases for J; bases not matched to a gene: 2. This CDR3 region has 14 residues. The CDR3 loop is CASSLLAGDETQYF. The CDR3, as DNA: TGTGCCAGCAGTTTATTAGCGGGAGACGAGACCCAGTACTTC.

There are many counts of this clonotype. This chain connects TRBV11-2 to TRBJ1-4; no reliable D call. V gave up 4 bases and J gave up 3 bases, with 9 bases separating them. Germline CDR1 reads SGHAT; CDR2 reads FQNNGV. CDR3 length: 14 residues. As DNA, the CDR3 is TGTGCCAGCAGCTCACCACGGCCTAATGAAAAACTGTTTTTT. It codes for CASSSPRPNEKLFF.

In its sample, this clonotype was seen many times. The chain joins TRBV9 to TRBJ2-5; 8 bases line up with TRBD2. Germline-derived CDR1 and CDR2 are SGDLS and YYNGEE. CDR3 length equals 16 residues. V trimming: 4 bases; J trimming: 4 bases; junction bases outside the gene matches: 12. The CDR3 protein is CASSLSGSGNGETQYF. The CDR3, as DNA: TGTGCCAGCAGCCTGAGCGGGAGTGGCAATGGAGAGACCCAGTACTTC. The complete variable domain, with remaining parts taken from reference TRBV9 and TRBJ2-5, reads DSGVTQTPKHLITATGQRVTLRCSPRSGDLSVYWYQQSLDQGLQFLIQYYNGEERAKGNILERFSAQQFPDLHSELNLSSLELGDSALYFCASSLSGSGNGETQYFGPGTRLLVL.

V and J are TRBV6-1 and TRBJ2-1, with 8 bases fitting TRBD2. The germline gives CDR1 MNHNS, CDR2 SASEGT. This CDR3 spans 15 amino acids. V was pared by 5 bases and J by 5 bases, with 8 bases of the junction left unmatched. The CDR3 here is CASSRGLGLDNEQFF. The DNA for the CDR3 is TGTGCCAGCAGTAGGGGACTAGGGTTGGACAATGAGCAGTTCTTC.

V is TRBV7-9 and J is TRBJ2-7; a weak D match, TRBD2 (5 bases). Trimming removed 1 base at V and 2 bases at J, with 9 bases between. Germline V CDR1 and CDR2: SEHNR, FQNEAQ (reference sequence). This CDR3 contains 14 residues. The CDR3 DNA reads TGTGCCAGCAGCTTAGGGCGGGCCCCCTACGAGCAGTACTTC. Translation gives CASSLGRAPYEQYF.

This clonotype was detected ten times or more. The chain has TRBV6-1 and TRBJ2-7; D is uncertain. V shed 4 bases and J shed 3 bases, with 4 bases lying between them. Looked up from germline, CDR1 is MNHNS and CDR2 is SASEGT. The CDR3 sequence is 11 residues long. CDR3 DNA sequence: TGTGCCAGCAGTGCTTTCTACGAGCAGTACTTC. It specifies CASSAFYEQYF.

This clonotype was recorded a few times. The rearrangement joins TRBV5-1 to TRBJ2-4; 8 nucleotides match TRBD2. Germline loops: CDR1 SGHRS, CDR2 YFSETQ. The CDR3 loop spans 17 amino acids. V shed 0 bases, J shed 8 bases, and the junction held 13 bases outside the gene matches. The CDR3 reads CASSLVAAGAGTDIQYF. DNA of the CDR3: TGCGCCAGCAGCTTGGTCGCAGCGGGGGCAGGCACGGACATTCAGTACTTC. Full variable domain (rest looked up from reference TRBV5-1 and TRBJ2-4): KAGVTQTPRYLIKTRGQQVTLSCSPISGHRSVSWYQQTPGQGLQFLFEYFSETQRNKGNFPGRFSGRQFSNSRSEMNVSTLELGDSALYLCASSLVAAGAGTDIQYFGAGTRLSVL.